The text below deals with one T cell receptor (beta chain). The CDR3 consists of 16 residues. Trimming removed 5 bases from V and 3 bases from J; junction bases left unmatched: 6. Germline CDR1 reads MNHNY; CDR2 reads SVGAGI (reference sequence). This specimen comes from a study of blood T cell repertoires in COVID-19. Study overall: COVID-19 samples collected from the United States, Italy and Spain covered acute and convalescent phases.

TCRdb keeps only in-frame clones here, not all; method: immunoSEQ multiplex PCR. The data contain around 68,000 clones, 65% to 85% of them singletons. The J gene is TRBJ2-3, the V gene TRBV6-6; TRBD2 matches at 12 bases. The TCR comes from a woman aged 45-65 years with acute or convalescent COVID-19. The material sequenced was peripheral blood. Here the CDR3 reads CASSHLAGGPTDTQYF. Written as DNA, the CDR3 is TGTGCCAGCAGTCATCTAGCGGGAGGGCCGACAGATACGCAGTATTTT.